These T cell receptor beta chains were read from a single sample in a study of shared clonotypes between healthy human individuals. Produced via immunoSEQ multiplex PCR; TCRdb's table is partial and in-frame only. Of a few hundred thousand clones detected, roughly four fifths appear once; the ten largest clones hold 9.5% to 15%. Sequences were obtained from PBMCs. These receptors all come from a woman in her 40s in good health. Some clones in this sample may be carry-over from other donors' samples. Both conserved end residues are part of each CDR3. D genes are given only for firm matches. Part of the rows lack a size; the others show once, few, many or a class for expanded clones.

V gene: TRBV10-3; D gene: TRBD1; J gene: TRBJ1-1; clone size: few; CDR3 DNA: TGTGCCATCACCCGGACAGGGGACACTGAAGCTTTCTTT; CDR3 protein: CAITRTGDTEAFF
V gene: TRBV9; D gene: -; J gene: TRBJ1-2; clone size: once; CDR3 DNA: TGTGCCAGCAGTTTAGACAACGCTAACTATGGCTACACCTTC; CDR3 protein: CASSLDNANYGYTF
V gene: TRBV14; D gene: TRBD1; J gene: TRBJ2-5; clone size: -; CDR3 DNA: TGTGCCAGCAGCCAAGAGATAGGGGGACAGATACAAGAGACCCAGTACTTC; CDR3 protein: CASSQEIGGQIQETQYF
V gene: TRBV28; D gene: -; J gene: TRBJ1-5; clone size: -; CDR3 DNA: TGTGCCAGCAGTATCTCCGATCAGCCCCAGCATTTT; CDR3 protein: CASSISDQPQHF
V gene: TRBV7-9; D gene: -; J gene: TRBJ2-2; clone size: -; CDR3 DNA: TGTGCCAGCAGCTTAGCTCGAATCGGGGAGCTGTTTTTT; CDR3 protein: CASSLARIGELFF
V gene: TRBV7-2; D gene: TRBD2; J gene: TRBJ2-1; clone size: -; CDR3 DNA: TGTGCCAGCAGCCTGACGGGACTAGGCTACAATGAGCAGTTCTTC; CDR3 protein: CASSLTGLGYNEQFF
V gene: TRBV19; D gene: TRBD2; J gene: TRBJ2-7; clone size: many; CDR3 DNA: TGTGCCAGTAGTACTCCGGGACTAGCGTACGAGCAGTACTTC; CDR3 protein: CASSTPGLAYEQYF
V gene: TRBV7-6; D gene: -; J gene: TRBJ2-1; clone size: -; CDR3 DNA: TGTGCCAGCAGCCCCCGGGATTCCTACAATGAGCAGTTCTTC; CDR3 protein: CASSPRDSYNEQFF
V gene: TRBV2; D gene: TRBD1; J gene: TRBJ1-2; clone size: -; CDR3 DNA: TGTGCCAGCAACCGTCGGGACAGGGGGCTTTTGAACTATGGCTACACCTTC; CDR3 protein: CASNRRDRGLLNYGYTF
V gene: TRBV28; D gene: -; J gene: TRBJ2-2; clone size: few; CDR3 DNA: TGTGCCAGCAGTTTGCTACAGGGTTCGGGCGGGGAGCTGTTTTTT; CDR3 protein: CASSLLQGSGGELFF
V gene: TRBV27; D gene: TRBD2; J gene: TRBJ2-1; clone size: -; CDR3 DNA: TGTGCCAGAATAAATAGGGCCGAACCCAAGCGGGGTGAGCAGTTCTTC; CDR3 protein: CARINRAEPKRGEQFF
V gene: TRBV28; D gene: -; J gene: TRBJ2-7; clone size: -; CDR3 DNA: TGTGCCAGCAGCCCCGCGGCAGTCTACGAGCAGTACTTC; CDR3 protein: CASSPAAVYEQYF
V gene: TRBV27; D gene: TRBD2; J gene: TRBJ2-7; clone size: -; CDR3 DNA: TGTGCCAGCAGCACTACAGCGGGAGGGGTCTACGAGCAGTACTTC; CDR3 protein: CASSTTAGGVYEQYF
V gene: TRBV2; D gene: TRBD2; J gene: TRBJ2-7; clone size: once; CDR3 DNA: TGTGCCAGCAGTGTAGTAGCGGGAGGGCCCGGGCAGTACTTC; CDR3 protein: CASSVVAGGPGQYF
V gene: TRBV28; D gene: -; J gene: TRBJ2-5; clone size: few; CDR3 DNA: TGTGCCAGCAGTTCCCGATTCCTGCAAGAGACCCAGTACTTC; CDR3 protein: CASSSRFLQETQYF
V gene: TRBV6-1; D gene: -; J gene: TRBJ2-7; clone size: few; CDR3 DNA: TGTGCCAGCAGTGAAAGCGGGACAGCCACCTACGAGCAGTACTTC; CDR3 protein: CASSESGTATYEQYF
V gene: TRBV5-1; D gene: -; J gene: TRBJ2-6; clone size: -; CDR3 DNA: TGCGCCAGCAGCTTAATTAGCTCAGGGTCAGGGGCCAACGTCCTGACTTTC; CDR3 protein: CASSLISSGSGANVLTF
V gene: TRBV7-3; D gene: TRBD2; J gene: TRBJ2-1; clone size: -; CDR3 DNA: TGTGCCAGCAGCTTTCGCCCAGCGGGAGTATACAATGAGCAGTTCTTC; CDR3 protein: CASSFRPAGVYNEQFF
V gene: TRBV19; D gene: -; J gene: TRBJ1-2; clone size: -; CDR3 DNA: TGTGCCAGTAGTGTCAGGGGATTCTATGGCTACACCTTC; CDR3 protein: CASSVRGFYGYTF
V gene: TRBV28; D gene: -; J gene: TRBJ1-6; clone size: -; CDR3 DNA: TGTGCCAGCATCCACGAAGGGGAAAGCTCCTATAATTCACCCCTCCACTTT; CDR3 protein: CASIHEGESSYNSPLHF
V gene: TRBV6-4; D gene: TRBD2; J gene: TRBJ2-2; clone size: many; CDR3 DNA: TGTGCCAGCAGTGAGGGGACTAGCGGGAGTCAGGCCACCGGGGAGCTGTTTTTT; CDR3 protein: CASSEGTSGSQATGELFF
V gene: TRBV6-1; D gene: TRBD1; J gene: TRBJ1-1; clone size: once; CDR3 DNA: TGTGCCAGCAGTGGCCGGACAGGGTTTGTGGGGACTGAAGCTTTCTTT; CDR3 protein: CASSGRTGFVGTEAFF
V gene: TRBV7-9; D gene: TRBD1; J gene: TRBJ2-7; clone size: -; CDR3 DNA: TGTGCCAGCAGTCCGGGTGGGACAGGGGGTTCCTACGAGCAGTACTTC; CDR3 protein: CASSPGGTGGSYEQYF
V gene: TRBV11-1; D gene: TRBD1; J gene: TRBJ2-1; clone size: -; CDR3 DNA: TGTGCCAGCAGCCGTCCGGGACAGGAGCAGTTCTTC; CDR3 protein: CASSRPGQEQFF
V gene: TRBV4-2; D gene: -; J gene: TRBJ1-4; clone size: -; CDR3 DNA: TGTGCCAGCAGCCAAGTTGAGACAGCGGGCGAAAAACTGTTTTTT; CDR3 protein: CASSQVETAGEKLFF
V gene: TRBV19; D gene: -; J gene: TRBJ2-3; clone size: -; CDR3 DNA: TGTGCCAGTAGACTCCACAGCACAGATACGCAGTATTTT; CDR3 protein: CASRLHSTDTQYF
V gene: TRBV6-5; D gene: TRBD2; J gene: TRBJ2-7; clone size: many; CDR3 DNA: TGTGCCAGCAGCTCCCGGGAGGGTCGGAGATACGAGCAGTACTTC; CDR3 protein: CASSSREGRRYEQYF
V gene: TRBV7-7; D gene: -; J gene: TRBJ2-2; clone size: -; CDR3 DNA: TGTGCTAGCAGCTTAGTTTATGACACCGGGGAGCTGTTTTTT; CDR3 protein: CASSLVYDTGELFF
V gene: TRBV7-8; D gene: -; J gene: TRBJ1-2; clone size: -; CDR3 DNA: TGTGCCAGCAGCGGCAGAGTGGGGGGCCCCTTCCAAAATGGCTACACCTTC; CDR3 protein: CASSGRVGGPFQNGYTF
V gene: TRBV19; D gene: -; J gene: TRBJ2-3; clone size: -; CDR3 DNA: TGTGCCAGTAGTAGTAGCGCTTTCACAGATACGCAGTATTTT; CDR3 protein: CASSSSAFTDTQYF
V gene: TRBV28; D gene: TRBD2; J gene: TRBJ2-3; clone size: -; CDR3 DNA: TGTGCCAGCAGTCCGTTAGCGGGGGACACAGATACGCAGTATTTT; CDR3 protein: CASSPLAGDTDTQYF
V gene: TRBV2; D gene: -; J gene: TRBJ2-1; clone size: -; CDR3 DNA: TGTGCCAGCAGGGGGCCGGGGACTGGTGAGCAGTTCTTC; CDR3 protein: CASRGPGTGEQFF
V gene: TRBV5-8; D gene: -; J gene: TRBJ2-3; clone size: -; CDR3 DNA: TGTGCCAGCAGCGCGAATATAGCGGTGTATGGCTCAGATACGCAGTATTTT; CDR3 protein: CASSANIAVYGSDTQYF
V gene: TRBV7-9; D gene: -; J gene: TRBJ2-2; clone size: -; CDR3 DNA: TGTGCCAGCAGCTTAACCCAGGGGCCCGGGGAGCTGTTTTTT; CDR3 protein: CASSLTQGPGELFF
V gene: TRBV28; D gene: -; J gene: TRBJ2-2; clone size: -; CDR3 DNA: TGTGCCAGCAAGGAGGGGGGTTTAATCACCGGGGAGCTGTTTTTT; CDR3 protein: CASKEGGLITGELFF
V gene: TRBV5-1; D gene: -; J gene: TRBJ2-3; clone size: many; CDR3 DNA: TGCGCCAGCAGCTTGAGAGGGGATACGACAGATACGCAGTATTTT; CDR3 protein: CASSLRGDTTDTQYF
V gene: TRBV30; D gene: TRBD2; J gene: TRBJ2-7; clone size: -; CDR3 DNA: TGTGCCTGGAGTTGGCTAGCGGGGACCTACGAGCAGTACTTC; CDR3 protein: CAWSWLAGTYEQYF
V gene: TRBV5-4; D gene: TRBD1; J gene: TRBJ2-5; clone size: once; CDR3 DNA: TGTGCCAGCAGCTTCCCGACAGGGGGCGGGGAGACCCAGTACTTC; CDR3 protein: CASSFPTGGGETQYF
V gene: TRBV6-1; D gene: -; J gene: TRBJ2-1; clone size: -; CDR3 DNA: TGTGCCAGCAGTGAATGGGACAATGAGCAGTTCTTC; CDR3 protein: CASSEWDNEQFF
V gene: TRBV4-1; D gene: TRBD1; J gene: TRBJ2-7; clone size: -; CDR3 DNA: TGCGCCAGCAGCCGCACCCTGCTGGACAGGTACGAGCAGTACTTC; CDR3 protein: CASSRTLLDRYEQYF
V gene: TRBV7-7; D gene: -; J gene: TRBJ2-5; clone size: once; CDR3 DNA: TGTGCTAGCAGCCTCGACTACGGAGAGACCCAGTACTTC; CDR3 protein: CASSLDYGETQYF
V gene: TRBV19; D gene: -; J gene: TRBJ2-7; clone size: -; CDR3 DNA: TGTGCCAGTAGTTTGGGCGCCCTGGGGAACTACGAGCAGTACTTC; CDR3 protein: CASSLGALGNYEQYF
V gene: TRBV5-6; D gene: -; J gene: TRBJ1-1; clone size: -; CDR3 DNA: TGTGCCAGCAGCTCTCCCGGGCGGAACACTGAAGCTTTCTTT; CDR3 protein: CASSSPGRNTEAFF
V gene: TRBV15; D gene: -; J gene: TRBJ2-2; clone size: -; CDR3 DNA: TGTGCCACCAGCAGAGCTGGGACGGCGCGCGGGGAGCTGTTTTTT; CDR3 protein: CATSRAGTARGELFF
V gene: TRBV19; D gene: -; J gene: TRBJ2-2; clone size: -; CDR3 DNA: TGTGCCAGTAGTATCGCATGGCGGCAGGGGACGAACGGGGAGCTGTTTTTT; CDR3 protein: CASSIAWRQGTNGELFF
V gene: TRBV5-8; D gene: -; J gene: TRBJ1-2; clone size: -; CDR3 DNA: TGTGCCAGCAGCTTACGCAACTATGGCTACACCTTC; CDR3 protein: CASSLRNYGYTF
V gene: TRBV28; D gene: -; J gene: TRBJ1-1; clone size: few; CDR3 DNA: TGTGCCAGCAGGATTCAGGTTTCTGAAGCTTTCTTT; CDR3 protein: CASRIQVSEAFF
V gene: TRBV10-3; D gene: TRBD2; J gene: TRBJ2-7; clone size: once; CDR3 DNA: TGTGCCATCGCTGCGGGAGCTTGGTACGAGCAGTACTTC; CDR3 protein: CAIAAGAWYEQYF
V gene: TRBV9; D gene: TRBD1; J gene: TRBJ2-1; clone size: -; CDR3 DNA: TGTGCCAGCAGCGTAGCGGGACAGGGTACCAATGAGCAGTTCTTC; CDR3 protein: CASSVAGQGTNEQFF
V gene: TRBV30; D gene: -; J gene: TRBJ1-3; clone size: -; CDR3 DNA: TGTGCCTGGAGTAAGGGTCATGCGAACACCATATATTTT; CDR3 protein: CAWSKGHANTIYF
V gene: TRBV7-6; D gene: -; J gene: TRBJ1-1; clone size: -; CDR3 DNA: TGTGCCAGCAGCTTAGGGTCGGGGGCTTTCTTT; CDR3 protein: CASSLGSGAFF
V gene: TRBV7-2; D gene: TRBD1; J gene: TRBJ2-7; clone size: -; CDR3 DNA: TGTGCCAGCAGTATAATCCGGGACAGCTACGAGCAGTACTTC; CDR3 protein: CASSIIRDSYEQYF
V gene: TRBV2; D gene: -; J gene: TRBJ2-7; clone size: -; CDR3 DNA: TGTGCCAGCAGTGCTAAGGCGTTCACCTACGAGCAGTACTTC; CDR3 protein: CASSAKAFTYEQYF
V gene: TRBV2; D gene: TRBD1; J gene: TRBJ1-2; clone size: -; CDR3 DNA: TGTGCCAGCATTGCAGACAGGGGGTTGGAAGGCTACACCTTC; CDR3 protein: CASIADRGLEGYTF
V gene: TRBV7-3; D gene: -; J gene: TRBJ2-1; clone size: -; CDR3 DNA: TGTGCCAGCAGCTTAACCCAATCCACCTACAATGAGCAGTTCTTC; CDR3 protein: CASSLTQSTYNEQFF
V gene: TRBV9; D gene: TRBD2; J gene: TRBJ2-7; clone size: once; CDR3 DNA: TGTGCCAGCAGCGCGGACGGGACTAGCGGAGACGAGCAGTACTTC; CDR3 protein: CASSADGTSGDEQYF
V gene: TRBV10-3; D gene: -; J gene: TRBJ2-2; clone size: many; CDR3 DNA: TGTGCCATCGCGGCTCCGGGGGTTACCGGGGAGCTGTTTTTT; CDR3 protein: CAIAAPGVTGELFF
V gene: TRBV30; D gene: TRBD1; J gene: TRBJ1-4; clone size: -; CDR3 DNA: TGTGCCTGGACCTGGACTGGACAGGGGAGGACTAATGAAAAACTGTTTTTT; CDR3 protein: CAWTWTGQGRTNEKLFF
V gene: TRBV5-4; D gene: -; J gene: TRBJ2-2; clone size: once; CDR3 DNA: TGTGCCAGCACCCCGGGACGGAGAACCGGGGAGCTGTTTTTT; CDR3 protein: CASTPGRRTGELFF